This T cell receptor beta chain was found in a study of monozygotic twins with inflammatory bowel disease. The CDR3 has 14 residues. Germline assignment: CDR1 SGHNT and CDR2 YYREEE (reference sequence). From the 5' RACE reads, TCRdb lists one entry per CDR3 protein and no DNA. The listing contains some 130,000 distinct CDR3 sequences. The genes are TRBV5-4 and TRBJ1-4; checking the TCRdb D call of TRBD1 is not possible without DNA. The source of this sequence is a human donor with ulcerative colitis or Crohn's disease, or a healthy co-twin of an affected twin (not recorded which). The material sequenced was blood. CDR3 protein: CASSTGQFNEKLFF.